This T cell receptor (beta chain) was observed in a study of cytomegalovirus exposure and HLA in healthy donors. As for the study in general: Counted in an early data release were about 80 million unique TCRs from HLA-typed donors. Study results and limitations: In a later analysis, the majority of CMV-associated beta chains seemingly showed HLA restriction. Presence/absence analyses rested on an assumption that sequencing depth was roughly uniform across donors.

Regarding this clone: Its antigen is unknown.

Amplification used 60 Vbeta primers and 13 Jbeta primers. The method was immunoSEQ multiplex PCR; TCRdb's version includes in-frame clones alone and lacks a portion of them. The sample includes 140,000 to 150,000 clones, about 80% seen only once; the top ten take roughly 9.9%. V was clipped by 2 bases and J by 0 bases, with 14 bases between them. Per germline, CDR1 SGHVS and CDR2 FQNEAQ. The CDR3 extends over 16 amino acids. The J gene is TRBJ2-7, the V gene TRBV7-8; D might be TRBD2 (6 bases). The origin of this receptor is a woman aged 60 to 75 in good health and CMV-seropositive. Sample: PBMCs. Here the CDR3 DNA reads TGTGCCAGCAGCTTACGTAGGCGGGATAGCTCCTACGAGCAGTACTTC. As protein: CASSLRRRDSSYEQYF. Looking up the rest from reference TRBV7-8 and TRBJ2-7 gives the full variable domain: GAGVSQSPRYKVAKRGQDVALRCDPISGHVSLFWYQQALGQGPEFLTYFQNEAQLDKSGLPSDRFFAERPEGSVSTLKIQRTQQEDSAVYLCASSLRRRDSSYEQYFGPGTRLTVT.